A selection of T cell receptor beta chains follows, all from one sample in a study of T cells in Graves' hyperthyroidism and ophthalmopathy. Via MiXCR, TCRdb re-called the multiplex PCR reads, giving one row per CDR3 protein. The sample includes under 200,000 distinct CDR3 sequences, approximately 9% of them seen just once. Sequencing was performed on blood. The receptor source for this set is a woman between 18 and 29 years old with Graves' hyperthyroidism that later progressed to Graves' ophthalmopathy. Each CDR3 is given with its conserved first and last residue. A D gene is named only where the DNA matches it firmly. The size field is filled for only some rows; it gives once, few, many or a size class.

few,TRBV19,.,TRBJ2-3,CASSIRLATDTQYF,TGTGCCAGTAGTATCCGTTTGGCGACAGATACGCAGTATTTT
.,TRBV30,.,TRBJ2-2,CAWSVPRLTGELFF,TGTGCCTGGAGTGTACCCAGACTCACCGGGGAGCTGTTTTTT
many,TRBV19,TRBD2,TRBJ2-1,CASSTPPRLAGTLRSYNEQFF,TGTGCCAGTAGTACGCCTCCGAGACTAGCGGGAACCCTTCGCTCCTACAATGAGCAGTTCTTC
many,TRBV5-6,TRBD2,TRBJ2-7,CASSRGLAGVVPEQYF,TGTGCCAGCAGCAGGGGACTAGCGGGAGTAGTCCCCGAGCAGTACTTC
many,TRBV12-3/TRBV12-4,TRBD2,TRBJ2-3,CASSHQTSGGASMTQYF,TGTGCCAGCAGTCACCAGACTAGCGGGGGGGCATCTATGACGCAGTATTTT
many,TRBV12-3/TRBV12-4,TRBD1,TRBJ2-5,CASNPGQPMYQETQYF,TGTGCCAGCAATCCGGGACAGCCTATGTACCAAGAGACCCAGTACTTC
many,TRBV20-1,TRBD2,TRBJ2-5,CSASPPSSGRVAQETQYF,TGCAGTGCTAGTCCCCCGTCTAGCGGGAGGGTCGCACAAGAGACCCAGTACTTC
many,TRBV2,.,TRBJ1-5,CASTSWGGLSNQPQHF,TGTGCCAGCACATCGTGGGGGGGTTTAAGCAATCAGCCCCAGCATTTT
many,TRBV7-9,TRBD1,TRBJ1-2,CASSLGSGTGYGYTF,TGTGCCAGCAGCTTGGGATCCGGGACAGGGTATGGCTACACCTTC
many,TRBV2,.,TRBJ2-2,CASNAHSPGELFF,TGTGCCAGCAACGCCCACTCTCCCGGGGAGCTGTTTTTT
many,TRBV7-3,TRBD2,TRBJ2-3,CASSSTSGGLDTQYF,TGTGCCAGCAGCTCGACTAGCGGGGGGTTAGATACGCAGTATTTT
many,TRBV28,TRBD1,TRBJ2-3,CASSPGTGATDTQYF,TGTGCCAGCAGCCCCGGGACAGGGGCCACTGATACGCAGTATTTT
many,TRBV2,.,TRBJ2-1,CASSALWVEQFF,TGTGCCAGCAGTGCTTTATGGGTTGAGCAGTTCTTC
many,TRBV20-1,.,TRBJ2-7,CSARDSRQIYEQYF,TGCAGTGCTAGAGATTCCCGACAGATCTACGAGCAGTACTTC
many,TRBV20-1,TRBD1,TRBJ2-1,CSATPPQGYNEQFF,TGCAGTGCAACGCCCCCACAGGGGTACAATGAGCAGTTCTTC
many,TRBV5-1,TRBD2,TRBJ2-7,CASSPGGVENEQYF,TGCGCCAGCAGCCCCGGGGGGGTGGAAAACGAGCAGTACTTC
many,TRBV15,.,TRBJ1-1,CATSRDPGANTEAFF,TGTGCCACCAGCAGAGATCCGGGAGCGAACACTGAAGCTTTCTTT
many,TRBV5-6,.,TRBJ2-5,CASSLDRSAWETQYF,TGTGCCAGCAGCTTGGACAGGTCAGCATGGGAGACCCAGTACTTC
many,TRBV11-2,TRBD1,TRBJ1-1,CASSHPPLTGTNTEAFF,TGTGCCAGCAGCCACCCCCCCCTGACAGGGACGAACACTGAAGCTTTCTTT
many,TRBV3-1,.,TRBJ2-1,CASSQSMSGLNNEQFF,TGTGCCAGCAGCCAGTCGATGTCGGGACTCAACAATGAGCAGTTCTTC
.,TRBV30,.,TRBJ2-7,CAWSQPPRGGPTLPEQYF,TGTGCCTGGAGCCAACCTCCCCGGGGTGGACCAACATTGCCCGAGCAGTACTTC
many,TRBV28,.,TRBJ1-1,CASSSRGEAFF,TGTGCCAGCAGTTCCCGGGGTGAAGCTTTCTTT
few,TRBV18,.,TRBJ2-3,CASSASGTDTQYF,TGTGCCAGCTCCGCTAGCGGCACAGATACGCAGTATTTT
many,TRBV25-1,.,TRBJ2-7,CASSETTARRSGEQYF,TGTGCCAGCAGTGAAACCACCGCGCGCCGATCTGGCGAGCAGTACTTC
many,TRBV27,TRBD2,TRBJ2-1,CASSLSRGAYNEQFF,TGTGCCAGCAGTTTATCGCGGGGGGCCTACAATGAGCAGTTCTTC
many,TRBV2,TRBD2,TRBJ2-1,CASSPGALAGHNEQFF,TGTGCCAGCAGTCCCGGGGCCTTAGCGGGGCACAATGAGCAGTTCTTC
few,TRBV7-3,.,TRBJ2-4,CASSVPYPPGQIAKNIQYF,TGTGCCAGCAGCGTCCCATACCCACCGGGACAAATAGCCAAAAACATTCAGTACTTC
many,TRBV20-1,.,TRBJ2-5,CSAATPIQETQYF,TGCAGTGCTGCGACCCCAATCCAAGAGACCCAGTACTTC
many,TRBV3-1,.,TRBJ1-2,CASSNRPGGDYGYTF,TGTGCCAGCAGTAACCGCCCGGGGGGAGACTATGGCTACACCTTC
many,TRBV28,.,TRBJ2-5,CASSSSVVIEETQYF,TGTGCCAGCAGTTCCTCCGTGGTGATAGAAGAGACCCAGTACTTC
few,TRBV5-6,.,TRBJ2-1,CASSFDGRRDEQFF,TGTGCCAGCAGCTTTGACGGTCGTAGGGATGAGCAGTTCTTC
many,TRBV6-1,.,TRBJ1-6,CASRETLSPLHF,TGTGCCAGCAGGGAAACTTTATCACCCCTCCACTTT
.,TRBV10-3,.,TRBJ1-2,CAIRATILGHTTLKNYGYTF,TGTGCCATCAGAGCGACAATACTTGGACACACGACCCTCAAAAACTATGGCTACACCTTC
few,TRBV19,TRBD1,TRBJ1-2,CVHSGQGYSYGYTF,TGTGTCCATTCGGGACAGGGGTATAGCTATGGCTACACCTTC
many,TRBV7-9,.,TRBJ2-1,CASSLDSANEQFF,TGTGCCAGCAGCTTAGATAGCGCCAATGAGCAGTTCTTC
many,TRBV5-1,.,TRBJ2-2,CASSLSPGELFF,TGCGCCAGCAGCTTGTCACCCGGGGAGCTGTTTTTT
many,TRBV11-2,.,TRBJ2-3,CASSRGPTTDTQYF,TGTGCCAGCAGCAGAGGACCTACTACAGATACGCAGTATTTT
many,TRBV7-2,TRBD2,TRBJ2-3,CASSSLAGGPTDTQYF,TGTGCCAGCAGCTCCCTAGCGGGGGGCCCCACAGATACGCAGTATTTT
many,TRBV12-3/TRBV12-4,.,TRBJ1-1,CASSFAENTEAFF,TGTGCCAGCAGTTTTGCGGAGAACACTGAAGCTTTCTTT
many,TRBV20-1,.,TRBJ2-7,CSAVDRQPYEQYF,TGCAGTGCTGTTGACAGACAACCCTACGAGCAGTACTTC
many,TRBV30,.,TRBJ2-1,CAWSRGGGEYNEQFF,TGTGCCTGGAGTCGAGGAGGGGGCGAATACAATGAGCAGTTCTTC
many,TRBV13,TRBD1,TRBJ1-6,CASSGGGQAGSPLHF,TGTGCCAGCAGCGGGGGCGGACAGGCGGGCTCACCCCTCCACTTT
many,TRBV29-1,.,TRBJ1-1,CSVVGDSNTEAFF,TGCAGCGTAGTTGGGGATTCGAACACTGAAGCTTTCTTT
many,TRBV28,TRBD1,TRBJ2-7,CASNSGTGIYEQYF,TGTGCCAGCAACTCCGGGACAGGAATCTACGAGCAGTACTTC